This passage covers 31 T cell receptor beta chains from one sample sequenced in a study of cytomegalovirus exposure and HLA in healthy donors. Sequenced by immunoSEQ multiplex PCR; TCRdb stores in-frame clones only, minus some. Of 180,000 or so clones listed, about nine tenths are singletons. Material: PBMCs. The receptor source for this set is a man aged 18-30 years in good health and CMV-seropositive.

This clone was observed a handful of times. The V call is TRBV11-1, the J call TRBJ2-4, with TRBD2 matching over 8 bases. With 1 base clipped from V and 8 bases from J, the junction kept 4 bases outside the gene matches. Per the germline V gene, CDR1 is SGHAT and CDR2 is FQDESV (reference sequence). The CDR3 runs to 14 residues. This CDR3 is CASSLGSGGDIQYF. The CDR3 DNA reads as TGTGCCAGCAGCTTAGGGTCGGGGGGGGACATTCAGTACTTC.

The V gene is TRBV27, the J gene TRBJ2-7; 8 bases agree with TRBD1. With V trimmed by 6 bases and J by 2 bases, 9 bases remained unmatched. Germline-derived CDR1 and CDR2 are MNHEY and SMNVEV (reference sequence). This CDR3 contains 15 residues. Here the CDR3 reads CASRPIRDRTYEQYF. CDR3 coding DNA: TGTGCCAGCAGACCTATCCGGGACAGGACCTACGAGCAGTACTTC.

The chain couples TRBV28 to TRBJ2-7; TRBD2 matches 12 bases. CDR1 MDHEN and CDR2 SYDVKM come from the germline V gene. V was clipped by 6 bases and J by 6 bases; unmatched bases: 9. This CDR3 is built from 15 residues. Written as DNA, the CDR3 is TGTGCCAGCAGCCCCCCTAGCGGGAGGGAGGGCGAGCAGTACTTC. Protein: CASSPPSGREGEQYF.

The V gene is TRBV9, the J gene TRBJ2-1; TRBD2 agrees at 12 bases. The CDR3 extends over 15 amino acids. The ends lost 4 bases at V and 4 bases at J; junction bases unmatched: 3. Germline-derived CDR1 and CDR2 are SGDLS and YYNGEE. This chain's CDR3 is CASSLLAGGYNEQFF. CDR3 in DNA: TGTGCCAGCAGCCTACTAGCGGGAGGATACAATGAGCAGTTCTTC. The full variable domain, rest sourced from reference TRBV9 and TRBJ2-1, is DSGVTQTPKHLITATGQRVTLRCSPRSGDLSVYWYQQSLDQGLQFLIQYYNGEERAKGNILERFSAQQFPDLHSELNLSSLELGDSALYFCASSLLAGGYNEQFFGPGTRLTVL.

V is TRBV27 and J is TRBJ2-1; TRBD1 is a possible D gene (5 bases). V dropped 8 bases and J dropped 6 bases, with 20 bases sitting between them. From germline, CDR1 is MNHEY and CDR2 SMNVEV (reference sequence). The CDR3 is made up of 15 amino acids. The CDR3 DNA reads TGTGCCAGCCAATTATCTTTCCAGGGTGGCAATGAGCAGTTCTTC. Translating gives CASQLSFQGGNEQFF.

The chain couples TRBV7-8 to TRBJ2-7; TRBD2 might be the D (6 bases). The germline V and J ends were trimmed by 4 bases and 4 bases, with 17 bases remaining between them. The V gene's germline CDR1 is SGHVS and CDR2 FQNEAQ. The CDR3 contains 15 residues. The CDR3 DNA is TGTGCCAGCAGCTGGGAGGACGGGGCAAGGTACGAGCAGTACTTC. Protein: CASSWEDGARYEQYF.

The chain combines TRBV7-9 with TRBJ2-1; TRBD1 is a possible D gene (6 bases). V was shortened by 0 bases and J by 3 bases, with 12 bases between the two germline ends. Germline CDR1 is SEHNR and CDR2 is FQNEAQ (reference sequence). The CDR3 extends over 16 amino acids. In DNA form, the CDR3 reads TGTGCCAGCAGCTTAGCACAGGGAGCTCACTACAATGAGCAGTTCTTC. This encodes CASSLAQGAHYNEQFF.

The rearrangement links TRBV28 to TRBJ1-4; 10 bases map to TRBD1. Germline loops: CDR1 MDHEN, CDR2 SYDVKM. CDR3 length: 14 amino acids. Unmatched junction bases numbered 4, after V lost 6 bases and J lost 6 bases. In nucleotides, the CDR3 is TGTGCCAGCAGCCGCGACAGGGGGCATGAAAAACTGTTTTTT. Translated, it gives CASSRDRGHEKLFF. The full variable domain, its missing parts supplied by reference TRBV28 and TRBJ1-4, is DVKVTQSSRYLVKRTGEKVFLECVQDMDHENMFWYRQDPGLGLRLIYFSYDVKMKEKGDIPEGYSVSREKKERFSLILESASTNQTSMYLCASSRDRGHEKLFFGSGTQLSVL.

This chain connects TRBV28 to TRBJ2-1, with TRBD2 identical over 12 bases. The CDR3 totals 15 residues. The V segment lost 6 bases and the J segment 6 bases; nucleotides outside the gene matches: 6. Germline CDR1 MDHEN, CDR2 SYDVKM. This chain's CDR3 is CASSLRTSGINEQFF. Written as DNA, the CDR3 is TGTGCCAGCAGCCTCAGGACTAGCGGGATCAATGAGCAGTTCTTC.

The gene calls are TRBV4-1 and TRBJ2-4; TRBD2 matches at 11 bases. The V and J ends lost 1 base and 10 bases, in that order; junction bases with no gene match: 3. The CDR3 has 14 residues. The germline gives CDR1 MGHRA, CDR2 YSYEKL. This chain's CDR3 is CASSQGSGRGIQYF. The CDR3 coding sequence is TGCGCCAGCAGCCAAGGTAGCGGGAGGGGGATTCAGTACTTC.

This chain connects TRBV29-1 to TRBJ1-2, with unresolved D. The CDR3 is 12 residues long. V shed 8 bases and J shed 8 bases, with 18 bases lying between them. Germline loops: CDR1 SQVTM, CDR2 ANQGSEA. CDR3 amino acids: CSSWVVASGYTF. Written as DNA, the CDR3 is TGCAGCTCATGGGTAGTAGCCAGCGGCTACACCTTC.

The genes are TRBV7-2 and TRBJ2-7, with 8 bases aligning to TRBD1. The CDR3 totals 14 residues. The germline V gene encodes CDR1 SGHTA and CDR2 FQGNSA. V gave up 4 bases and J gave up 9 bases; unmatched junction bases: 11. CDR3: CASSSLTGEFGQYF. In DNA form, the CDR3 reads TGTGCCAGCAGCTCCCTGACAGGGGAGTTTGGGCAGTACTTC.

This chain joins TRBV10-3 and TRBJ1-2, with 8 nucleotides matching TRBD1. Germline V gives CDR1 ENHRY, CDR2 SYGVKD. The V segment lost 9 bases and the J segment 2 bases; nucleotides outside the gene matches: 2. This CDR3 spans 12 amino acids. CDR3 in amino acids: CAMGDRNYGYTF. The DNA of the CDR3 is TGTGCCATGGGGGACAGGAACTATGGCTACACCTTC.

This chain links TRBV25-1 with TRBJ2-1, with D possibly matching TRBD1 (6 bases). Trimming removed 4 bases at V and 8 bases at J, with 12 bases between. Germline V gene lookup returns CDR1 MGHDK and CDR2 SYGVNS. The CDR3 extends over 13 amino acids. The CDR3 protein is CASSGQAFDEQFF. CDR3 nucleotide sequence: TGTGCCAGCAGTGGACAGGCGTTCGATGAGCAGTTCTTC.

This chain uses TRBV18 with TRBJ1-1; 8 nucleotides match TRBD1. The CDR3 extends over 15 amino acids. Germline-derived CDR1 and CDR2 are KGHSH and LQKENI. The trim removed 4 bases at V and 1 base at J, leaving 5 bases unmatched. CDR3 DNA sequence: TGTGCCAGCTCACTAGGACAGGGAGGGAACACTGAAGCTTTCTTT. Translating gives CASSLGQGGNTEAFF.

The V call is TRBV27, the J call TRBJ2-1; 7 bases fit TRBD2. Germline values: CDR1 MNHEY, CDR2 SMNVEV (reference sequence). The CDR3 loop spans 13 amino acids. V was pared by 7 bases and J by 10 bases, with 10 bases of the junction left unmatched. Here the CDR3 reads CASTGRVFGEQFF. For the CDR3, the DNA is TGTGCCAGCACTGGGAGGGTTTTCGGGGAGCAGTTCTTC.

This clone was counted between two and nine times. The V and J genes are TRBV4-3 and TRBJ2-7; 9 nucleotides agree with TRBD1. V shed 1 base and J 0 bases; nucleotides not matched to a gene: 1. Germline CDR1 is LGHNA and CDR2 is YSLEER. CDR3 size: 15 residues. The CDR3 sequence: CASSQVGQGSYEQYF. DNA of the CDR3: TGCGCCAGCAGCCAAGTGGGACAGGGCTCCTACGAGCAGTACTTC.

The rearrangement uses TRBV10-1 and TRBJ2-7; 7 bases agree with TRBD2. J was trimmed by 2 bases and V by 9 bases; bases with no gene match: 10. The length of the CDR3 is 14 residues. Germline CDR1 WNHNN, CDR2 SYGVQD (reference sequence). The chain's CDR3 is CARFLAAAPYEQYF. DNA of the CDR3: TGCGCCAGATTTCTAGCGGCAGCTCCCTACGAGCAGTACTTC.

The chain has TRBV9 and TRBJ1-3, with 7 positions matching TRBD1. In germline, CDR1 is SGDLS, CDR2 YYNGEE. V was pared by 4 bases and J by 0 bases, with 10 bases of the junction left unmatched. CDR3 length: 17 residues. CDR3 bases: TGTGCCAGCAGCTCCAGGGCAGGGGGTAGCTCTGGAAACACCATATATTTT. Its translation is CASSSRAGGSSGNTIYF.

The chain employs TRBV19 and TRBJ2-1, with D possibly being TRBD2 (6 bases). CDR3 length: 14 residues. Germline loops: CDR1 LNHDA, CDR2 SQIVND (reference sequence). V was cut by 10 bases and J by 11 bases, with 24 bases left in between. The CDR3 region has the DNA TGTGCCACTCAAGGGTTAGTTGGGGGGACGAAGCAGTTCTTC. Its translation: CATQGLVGGTKQFF.

This chain uses TRBV29-1 with TRBJ2-7; TRBD1 agrees at 7 bases. CDR3 size: 13 residues. V shed 4 bases and J 4 bases; nucleotides not matched to a gene: 7. The V gene's germline CDR1 is SQVTM and CDR2 ANQGSEA. CDR3 loop: CSVGQGVLYEQYF. DNA for the CDR3: TGCAGCGTTGGACAGGGTGTGTTGTACGAGCAGTACTTC.

V gene TRBV14 combines with J gene TRBJ2-3; TRBD2 matches 8 bases. With 4 bases clipped from V and 2 bases from J, the junction kept 17 bases outside the gene matches. The CDR3 totals 19 residues. Per germline, CDR1 SGHDN and CDR2 FVKESK. The CDR3 sequence is CASSPRPTFRAGDTDTQYF. Written as DNA, the CDR3 is TGTGCCAGCAGCCCCCGCCCAACGTTTAGAGCGGGGGACACAGATACGCAGTATTTT.

The rearrangement links TRBV15 to TRBJ2-1; possible D gene TRBD2, 5 bases. Trimming shortened V by 2 bases and J by 5 bases, and 16 bases separated the two germline ends. In germline, CDR1 is LNHNV, CDR2 YYDKDF (reference sequence). CDR3 length equals 16 residues. CDR3 in amino acids: CATSRPPRLADNEQFF. In nucleotides, the CDR3 is TGTGCCACCAGCAGACCCCCCCGGCTAGCTGACAATGAGCAGTTCTTC.

This chain joins TRBV7-2 and TRBJ1-2, with 7 bases identical to TRBD1. Trimming cost V 5 bases and J 1 base; bases outside gene matches: 13. CDR3 length: 17 residues. Germline V gene sequence: CDR1 SGHTA, CDR2 FQGNSA. This chain's CDR3 is CASSVDPQGEDNYGYTF. In nucleotides, the CDR3 is TGTGCCAGCAGCGTAGATCCGCAGGGGGAGGATAACTATGGCTACACCTTC.

The rearrangement joins TRBV2 to TRBJ2-7, with 11 bases aligning to TRBD1. J was trimmed by 4 bases and V by 4 bases; bases with no gene match: 6. Germline assignment: CDR1 SNHLY and CDR2 FYNNEI. The CDR3 has 15 residues. The CDR3 protein is CASSVGDRGSYEQYF. The CDR3, as DNA: TGTGCCAGCAGTGTAGGGGACAGGGGGTCATACGAGCAGTACTTC.

CDR3 DNA: TGCGCCGGATTGGGGGATCCCGGGACGGACTATAGCAATCAGCCCCAGCATTTT. This sequence encodes CAGLGDPGTDYSNQPQHF. This rearrangement joins TRBV4-3 to TRBJ1-5; the D gene is possibly TRBD1 (5 bases). Germline V CDR1 and CDR2: LGHNA, YSLEER. Trimming cost V 11 bases and J 0 bases, with 26 bases left between them. This CDR3 is built from 18 residues.

This CDR3 is CASSEFHSRWPSRGTQETQYF. The CDR3 DNA is TGTGCCAGCAGTGAATTTCATTCCCGGTGGCCCTCAAGGGGGACCCAAGAGACCCAGTACTTC. This chain uses TRBV2 with TRBJ2-5, with D possibly TRBD1 on 6 matching bases. CDR3 size: 21 residues. The germline V and J ends were trimmed by 2 bases and 1 base, with 29 bases remaining between them. The germline V gene has CDR1 SNHLY and CDR2 FYNNEI. The full variable domain, its missing parts supplied by reference TRBV2 and TRBJ2-5, is EPEVTQTPSHQVTQMGQEVILRCVPISNHLYFYWYRQILGQKVEFLVSFYNNEISEKSEIFDDQFSVERPDGSNFTLKIRSTKLEDSAMYFCASSEFHSRWPSRGTQETQYFGPGTRLLVL.

This clone was picked up one time. The chain combines TRBV7-2 with TRBJ2-5; the D gene is possibly TRBD2 (5 bases). This CDR3 has 14 amino acids. Germline CDR1 and CDR2: SGHTA and FQGNSA. Trimming pared 5 bases from V and 5 bases from J, leaving 15 bases between. The CDR3, as DNA: TGTGCCAGCAGCCGTGATGCGGGTTACGAGACCCAGTACTTC. As protein: CASSRDAGYETQYF.

V is TRBV19 and J is TRBJ2-3, with a possible D match to TRBD2 (7 bases). The CDR3 contains 14 residues. Germline V gene lookup returns CDR1 LNHDA and CDR2 SQIVND (reference sequence). Trimming took off 8 bases at V and 6 bases at J, with 18 bases between the two ends. This CDR3 reads CASRGEGGADTQYF. The CDR3 DNA follows: TGTGCCAGTCGGGGGGAAGGGGGGGCTGATACGCAGTATTTT.

The chain has TRBV15 and TRBJ2-2; 7 bases line up with TRBD2. The CDR3 is 16 amino acids. Germline V gene sequence: CDR1 LNHNV, CDR2 YYDKDF (reference sequence). Trimming removed 1 base from V and 5 bases from J; junction bases left unmatched: 7. The CDR3 loop reads CATSRGGSGQTGELFF. CDR3 sequence (DNA): TGTGCCACCAGCAGAGGGGGTAGCGGGCAGACCGGGGAGCTGTTTTTT.

This clone was counted a single time. The genes are TRBV18 and TRBJ1-2, with D unclear. Trimming left V 3 bases short and J 3 bases short, with 14 bases between. Per the germline V gene, CDR1 is KGHSH and CDR2 is LQKENI. This CDR3 comprises 15 residues. CDR3 amino acids: CASSPLPSDYYGYTF. CDR3 sequence (DNA): TGTGCCAGCTCACCCCTTCCGTCCGACTACTATGGCTACACCTTC.